A selection of T cell receptor beta chains follows, all from one sample in a study of persistence of HIV-infected CD4 T cells. These TCRs are of unknown antigen specificity. The protocol was immunoSEQ multiplex PCR, while the TCRdb copy is restricted to in-frame clones and leaves out a portion. The table records 35,000 to 45,000 clones, around 89% of them present only once. The material was CD4+ T cells sorted from PBMCs after roughly 18-hour stimulation, obtained from a patient who received antiretroviral therapy. Source of these receptors: an adult woman with HIV who was CMV-seropositive. Both conserved end residues are part of each CDR3. D genes are given only for firm matches. A row's size may be missing; if present it is once, few, many or a size class.

clone size	J gene	CDR3 length	V gene	D gene	CDR3 DNA	CDR3 protein
.	TRBJ2-1	15	TRBV7-8	.	TGTGCCAGCAGCCCGAGCAGACGGACAAACAATGAGCAGTTCTTC	CASSPSRRTNNEQFF
.	TRBJ2-1	16	TRBV7-3	TRBD2	TGTGCCAGCAGCTTTATCGTAGCGGGGGGCAACAATGAGCAGTTCTTC	CASSFIVAGGNNEQFF
.	TRBJ1-2	14	TRBV5-1	TRBD1	TGCGCCAGCAGCTTAGAGGGGGCAAGCTATGGCTACACCTTC	CASSLEGASYGYTF
once	TRBJ2-7	14	TRBV25-1	.	TGTGCCAGCAGTAAGGGAACTGTTTCCTACGAGCAGTACTTC	CASSKGTVSYEQYF
.	TRBJ1-2	13	TRBV24-1	.	TGTGCCACCAGTGACCCCGGGGATAGGGGCCACACCTTC	CATSDPGDRGHTF
.	TRBJ1-1	15	TRBV19	TRBD1	TGTGCCAGTAGTGAAGGGGGCTGGGTTTTCACTGAAGCTTTCTTT	CASSEGGWVFTEAFF
.	TRBJ1-2	15	TRBV3-1/TRBV3-2	TRBD1	TGTGCCAGCAGCCAAAGACAGGGGGCGGGCTATGGCTACACCTTC	CASSQRQGAGYGYTF
.	TRBJ1-2	11	TRBV20-1	.	TGCAGTGCACACGGACGCTATGGCTACACCTTC	CSAHGRYGYTF
.	TRBJ2-1	16	TRBV14	TRBD2	TGTGCCAGCAGCCAAGGACGGGGGGGCTCCTACAATGAGCAGTTCTTC	CASSQGRGGSYNEQFF
few	TRBJ2-6	17	TRBV4-2	.	TGTGCCAGCAGACCGGAGCCGCTTCTCTCTGGGGCCAACGTCCTGACTTTC	CASRPEPLLSGANVLTF
once	TRBJ1-1	13	TRBV5-1	.	TGCGCCAGCAGCTTGGGGGAGGCCACTGAAGCTTTCTTT	CASSLGEATEAFF
.	TRBJ2-1	17	TRBV11-2	TRBD2	TGTGCCAGCAGCGGCCAGCCTCTAGCGGGGGGGTCGAATGAGCAGTTCTTC	CASSGQPLAGGSNEQFF
.	TRBJ1-2	14	TRBV5-8	.	TGTGCCAGCAACCCCAGAGGGCGAAGCTATGGCTACACCTTC	CASNPRGRSYGYTF
.	TRBJ2-1	14	TRBV15	.	TGTGCCACCAGCAGAGTTGGGGAGTACAATGAGCAGTTCTTC	CATSRVGEYNEQFF
.	TRBJ1-1	15	TRBV5-1	TRBD1	TGCGCCAGCAGCTTGACGAGACAGGGGGACACTGAAGCTTTCTTT	CASSLTRQGDTEAFF
.	TRBJ1-1	17	TRBV5-1	.	TGCGCCAGCAGCTCCAGGGTGGGCCCGGTGGTGAACACTGAAGCTTTCTTT	CASSSRVGPVVNTEAFF
once	TRBJ2-5	14	TRBV29-1	TRBD2	TGCAGCGTTCGACTAGCGGGTGTCCAAGAGACCCAGTACTTC	CSVRLAGVQETQYF
.	TRBJ1-1	17	TRBV5-1	.	TGCGCCAGCAGCGCGAAAACCTCAGGGAGGGGGAACACTGAAGCTTTCTTT	CASSAKTSGRGNTEAFF
.	TRBJ2-3	16	TRBV3-1/TRBV3-2	.	TGTGCCAGCAGCCAAGGACTTCCGATAAGCACAGATACGCAGTATTTT	CASSQGLPISTDTQYF
.	TRBJ1-2	14	TRBV30	.	TGTGCCTCGGTACCCCGGGGACTCAACTATGGCTACACCTTC	CASVPRGLNYGYTF
once	TRBJ1-2	14	TRBV29-1	.	TGCAGCGTTGAAGATCGAAACGGGGGACGTGGCTACACCTTC	CSVEDRNGGRGYTF
.	TRBJ1-1	13	TRBV10-1	.	TGCGCCAGCAGTGAGCAAGCAAGCACTGAAGCTTTCTTT	CASSEQASTEAFF
few	TRBJ2-1	16	TRBV6-2/TRBV6-3	TRBD1	TGTGCCAGCAGCCCTCGGCCGGGACAGGTCCTCAATGAGCAGTTCTTC	CASSPRPGQVLNEQFF
.	TRBJ1-6	13	TRBV10-1	TRBD1	TGCGCCAGCAAGCAGGGGGGAAATTCACCCCTCCACTTT	CASKQGGNSPLHF
.	TRBJ1-2	12	TRBV30	.	TGTGCCTGGAGTGTACGAGGGGGTGGCTACACCTTC	CAWSVRGGGYTF
.	TRBJ2-3	12	TRBV24-1	.	TGTGCCACCGCAGGGTTTACAGATACGCAGTATTTT	CATAGFTDTQYF
.	TRBJ1-3	16	TRBV21-1	.	TGTGCCAGCAGCCCTGGAGAGGGGGCTACTGGAAACACCATATATTTT	CASSPGEGATGNTIYF
.	TRBJ1-6	15	TRBV18	TRBD1	TGTGCCAGCTCACCAGGGCAGGGGGACAATTCACCCCTCCACTTT	CASSPGQGDNSPLHF
.	TRBJ2-2	15	TRBV27	.	TGTGCCAGCACCCTACATCTAGAGAACACCGGGGAGCTGTTTTTT	CASTLHLENTGELFF
.	TRBJ2-1	15	TRBV5-1	TRBD2	TGCGCCAGCAGCTCTGGACTAGCAGTCGCGGATGAGCAGTTCTTC	CASSSGLAVADEQFF
medium-sized	TRBJ1-1	14	TRBV6-4	.	TGTGCCAGCAGTGATTCCTCCCTGGGTAGTGAAGCTTTCTTT	CASSDSSLGSEAFF
.	TRBJ1-2	11	TRBV3-1/TRBV3-2	.	TGTGCCAGCGATAGCGGCTATGGCTACACCTTC	CASDSGYGYTF
.	TRBJ1-2	13	TRBV5-1	.	TGCGCCAGCAGCTCTCAGGGGAACTATGGCTACACCTTC	CASSSQGNYGYTF
.	TRBJ1-2	15	TRBV5-1	.	TGCGCCAGCAGCTTGGACAACCTAGCTAACTATGGCTACACCTTC	CASSLDNLANYGYTF
once	TRBJ2-2	13	TRBV12-3/TRBV12-4	.	TGTGCCAGCACCCCTGCGGGGCCCGGGGAGCTGTTTTTT	CASTPAGPGELFF
.	TRBJ1-2	16	TRBV7-3	TRBD1	TGTGCCAGCAGCTTAATGGGGACAGGGGGCCTAAACGGCTACACCTTC	CASSLMGTGGLNGYTF
.	TRBJ2-3	13	TRBV27	TRBD2	TGTGCCAGCGGTCGACTAGCAGCAGATACGCAGTATTTT	CASGRLAADTQYF
.	TRBJ2-2	15	TRBV5-1	TRBD1	TGCGCCAGCACCTCCGGGACAGTGAACACCGGGGAGCTGTTTTTT	CASTSGTVNTGELFF
.	TRBJ1-4	15	TRBV7-9	.	TGTGCCAGCAGCTCCAAAGTGGGCGAGAATGAAAAACTGTTTTTT	CASSSKVGENEKLFF
few	TRBJ1-2	14	TRBV4-1	.	TGCGCCAGCAGCCACACCGGGACCATCTATGGCTACACCTTC	CASSHTGTIYGYTF
.	TRBJ2-2	14	TRBV11-2	TRBD2	TGTGCCAGCAGCTCTTCGCTAGCGGGGGGGGAGCTGTTTTTT	CASSSSLAGGELFF
.	TRBJ1-2	14	TRBV6-1	.	TGTGCCAGCAGTGAAGCGGGGGGGGCCTATGGCTACACCTTC	CASSEAGGAYGYTF
.	TRBJ2-5	16	TRBV21-1	.	TGTGCCAGCAGTCTTACGGGCGGGGGGCTACAAGAGACCCAGTACTTC	CASSLTGGGLQETQYF
.	TRBJ1-5	16	TRBV18	.	TGTGCCAGCTCACCATTCCGGACAGATAGCAATCAGCCCCAGCATTTT	CASSPFRTDSNQPQHF
once	TRBJ2-1	14	TRBV6-5	TRBD1	TGTGCCAGCAGTTCGACAGGGGCTTACAATGAGCAGTTCTTC	CASSSTGAYNEQFF